These 5 T cell receptor beta chains came from one sample sequenced in a study of response to subunit inactivated influenza vaccine. TCRdb recomputed calls from the RT-PCR reads with MiXCR, one row per CDR3 protein. The sample consists of fewer than 550,000 distinct CDR3 sequences, approximately 24% of them appearing once. Source: CD4+ T cells sorted from PBMCs, taken roughly 5 days after vaccination. The receptors shown here come from a man aged 45 to 65 who received an inactivated influenza vaccine.

The rearrangement joins TRBV7-8 to TRBJ2-7; no clear D. The end of the DNA fits TRBJ2-1 better, so the J call may be wrong. The CDR3 loop spans 14 amino acids. Germline CDR1 is SGHVS and CDR2 is FQNEAQ. The CDR3 nucleotides are TGTGCCAGCAGCCGGACCGGACGAAGTTACGAGCAGTTCTTC. It encodes CASSRTGRSYEQFF.

In this sample, this clonotype turned up a few times. This chain connects TRBV10-3 to TRBJ1-6, with TRBD1 as a possible D gene (5 bases). The CDR3 has 13 residues. V dropped 9 bases and J dropped 7 bases, with 13 bases sitting between them. Germline V gene sequence: CDR1 ENHRY, CDR2 SYGVKD. This CDR3 reads CAISGTPNSPLHF. The DNA for the CDR3 is TGTGCCATTTCAGGGACCCCCAATTCACCCCTCCACTTT.

J is TRBJ2-3 and V is TRBV20-1, with D uncertain. The CDR3 is made up of 11 amino acids. The germline V gene has CDR1 DFQATT and CDR2 SNEGSKA (reference sequence). The V end was cut by 6 bases, the J end by 5 bases, with 9 bases between. The CDR3 here is CSAAALDTQYF. CDR3 nucleotides: TGCAGTGCCGCGGCCCTAGATACGCAGTATTTT.

The genes are TRBV10-1 and TRBJ1-1, with TRBD1 matching 8 bases. The CDR3 has 13 residues. Germline trimming cut 4 bases from V and 6 bases from J; bases unmatched to any gene: 4. Germline-derived CDR1 and CDR2 are WNHNN and SYGVQD (reference sequence). In DNA, the CDR3 is TGCGCCAGCAGTGGACAGGGGTTCGCTGAAGCTTTCTTT. Its protein is CASSGQGFAEAFF.

This clonotype has at least ten counts. The chain combines TRBV10-3 with TRBJ2-6; 9 bases align to TRBD1. Looked up from germline, CDR1 is ENHRY and CDR2 is SYGVKD. V lost 4 bases and J lost 1; bases outside the gene matches: 5. The CDR3 runs to 17 residues. CDR3 region: CAISGGQGPSGANVLTF. Written as DNA, the CDR3 is TGTGCCATCAGTGGGGGACAGGGACCATCTGGGGCCAACGTCCTGACTTTC.